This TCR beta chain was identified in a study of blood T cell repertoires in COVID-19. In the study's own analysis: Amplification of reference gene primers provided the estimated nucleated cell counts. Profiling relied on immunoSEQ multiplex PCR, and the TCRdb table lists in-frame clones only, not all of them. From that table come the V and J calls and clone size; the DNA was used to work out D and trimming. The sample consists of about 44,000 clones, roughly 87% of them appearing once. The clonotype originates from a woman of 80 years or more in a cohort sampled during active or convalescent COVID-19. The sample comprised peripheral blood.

CDR3 protein: CASSPIYRGMNTEAFF. DNA for the CDR3: TGTGCCAGCAGTCCGATTTACAGGGGAATGAACACTGAAGCTTTCTTT. V gene TRBV27 combines with J gene TRBJ1-1, with 7 bases that match TRBD1. The germline CDR1 and CDR2 sequences are MNHEY and SMNVEV (reference sequence). This CDR3 is built from 16 residues. The V gene end was trimmed by 5 bases and the J gene end by 0 bases; junction bases not matched to a gene: 9.